The 29 T cell receptor beta chains below come from one sample, sequenced in a study of blood T cells in healthy people across ages. Alongside a J-beta primer mix, a sample-barcoded 5' primer served in a second PCR lasting 7 to 11 cycles. Using its own MiXCR run on the 5' RACE reads, TCRdb lists one record per CDR3 protein. The repertoire has roughly 800,000 distinct CDR3 sequences, about 62% of them found once; the top ten carry 22%. Material: blood. These receptors were collected from a young man in good health.

The chain combines TRBV10-3 with TRBJ2-1, with D tentatively TRBD2 (7 bases). Germline lookup yields CDR1 ENHRY and CDR2 SYGVKD. This CDR3 is 15 amino acids long. The V gene lost 10 bases and the J gene lost 4 bases, with 20 bases spanning the gap. DNA of the CDR3: TGTGCCAACGCGAATTCCCGGGGGGCTTACAATGAGCAGTTCTTC. Protein sequence: CANANSRGAYNEQFF.

CDR3 region: CASGEGTGGTEAFF. CDR3 bases: TGCGCCAGCGGCGAGGGGACCGGTGGAACTGAAGCTTTCTTT. J is TRBJ1-1 and V is TRBV5-1; tentatively, D is TRBD1 (5 bases). Germline lookup yields CDR1 SGHRS and CDR2 YFSETQ. With 7 bases removed from V and 5 bases from J, the gap between germline ends came to 18 bases. There are 14 residues in the CDR3.

Here the CDR3 reads CASSLSRVTSYEQYF. CDR3 DNA: TGTGCCAGCAGCCTCAGTCGGGTCACCTCCTACGAGCAGTACTTC. The rearrangement joins TRBV7-2 to TRBJ2-7; D gene ambiguous. V was trimmed by 5 bases and J by 0 bases, leaving 14 bases between them. The CDR3 has 15 residues. Germline-derived CDR1 and CDR2 are SGHTA and FQGNSA.

The chain links TRBV5-4 to TRBJ2-6, with D maybe TRBD1 (6 bases). CDR1 is SGHNT and CDR2 is YYREEE in the germline V gene (reference sequence). Trimming removed 4 bases from V and 0 bases from J, with 14 bases in between. This CDR3 comprises 17 residues. The CDR3 spells CASSLPDRPSGANVLTF. DNA for the CDR3: TGTGCCAGCAGCCTGCCGGACAGACCCTCTGGGGCCAACGTCCTGACTTTC.

This clonotype has more than one count but fewer than ten. This chain uses TRBV7-3 with TRBJ2-1; 10 bases are a match to TRBD1. Germline loops: CDR1 SGHTA, CDR2 FQGTGA. The CDR3 is 14 amino acids. V was pared by 6 bases and J by 9 bases, with 8 bases of the junction left unmatched. In DNA, the CDR3 is TGTGCCAGCAGATTAGGACAGGGGGTGGGTGAGCAGTTCTTC. This codes for CASRLGQGVGEQFF.

The chain has TRBV10-3 and TRBJ2-1; D gene uncertain. Germline V gene sequence: CDR1 ENHRY, CDR2 SYGVKD. V was trimmed by 4 bases and J by 6 bases, leaving 13 bases between them. The CDR3 totals 14 residues. The CDR3 nucleotides are TGTGCCATCAGTGTGGTCGGTAAGGGCAATGAGCAGTTCTTC. Residues: CAISVVGKGNEQFF.

The genes are TRBV15 and TRBJ1-4; tentative D call: TRBD1 (5 bases). The V end lost 8 bases, the J end lost 8 bases, and 15 bases lay between the germline ends. CDR1 LNHNV and CDR2 YYDKDF come from the germline V gene (reference sequence). There are 13 residues in the CDR3. CDR3 in DNA: TGTGCCACCCGGGGCTACCTCGCCGAAAAACTGTTTTTT. Translation: CATRGYLAEKLFF.

The sample holds a few counts of this clonotype. The rearrangement joins TRBV7-9 to TRBJ2-3; TRBD1 matches at 7 bases. Germline V lookup: CDR1 SEHNR, CDR2 FQNEAQ (reference sequence). The CDR3 covers 16 residues. The V and J ends lost 4 bases and 4 bases, in that order; junction bases with no gene match: 11. This CDR3 reads CASSSPRQGIADTQYF. The CDR3 DNA sequence: TGTGCCAGCAGCTCGCCTAGACAGGGTATTGCAGATACGCAGTATTTT.

This clonotype was recorded only once. The rearrangement uses TRBV10-3 and TRBJ2-5, with D possibly TRBD1 on 6 matching bases. Judging by the DNA end, TRBJ2-7 fits better; the J call may be wrong. CDR3 size: 15 residues. Germline V CDR1 and CDR2: ENHRY, SYGVKD. CDR3 DNA: TGTGCCATCAGATCCGGGACAACCCTTCGCTACGAGCAGTACTTC. Its protein product is CAIRSGTTLRYEQYF.

The rearrangement links TRBV9 to TRBJ2-5; tentative D call: TRBD2 (5 bases). Trimming cost V 4 bases and J 0 bases, with 13 bases left between them. This CDR3 is 15 amino acids long. CDR1 and CDR2 (germline): SGDLS, YYNGEE. CDR3 loop: CASSSGMGNQETQYF. CDR3 DNA sequence: TGTGCCAGCAGCTCCGGGATGGGAAACCAAGAGACCCAGTACTTC.

This clonotype has more than one count but fewer than ten. The rearrangement links TRBV7-2 to TRBJ2-6; D unclear. The ends were cut back, 5 bases at V and 5 bases at J, with 7 bases in the middle. The germline gives CDR1 SGHTA, CDR2 FQGNSA. The CDR3 sequence is 13 residues long. CDR3 nucleotide sequence: TGTGCCAGCAGCGTAGTGAGGGCCAACGTCCTGACTTTC. This translates into CASSVVRANVLTF. The full variable domain, with the rest looked up from reference TRBV7-2 and TRBJ2-6, is GAGVSQSPSNKVTEKGKDVELRCDPISGHTALYWYRQSLGQGLEFLIYFQGNSAPDKSGLPSDRFSAERTGGSVSTLTIQRTQQEDSAVYLCASSVVRANVLTFGAGSRLTVL.

The gene calls are TRBV20-1 and TRBJ2-7; D is possibly TRBD1 (5 bases). Germline CDR1 DFQATT, CDR2 SNEGSKA (reference sequence). The ends were cut back, 1 base at V and 5 bases at J, with 15 bases in the middle. The CDR3 sequence is 14 residues long. The CDR3 DNA follows: TGCAGTGCTAGAGTGGCAGGGTCATCACACGAGCAGTACTTC. It specifies CSARVAGSSHEQYF.

The V call is TRBV10-2, the J call TRBJ2-7; D is tentatively TRBD1 or TRBD2 (5 bases each). The J call may be incorrect, as the DNA end agrees better with TRBJ2-5. Looked up from germline, CDR1 is WSHSY and CDR2 is SAAADI. The CDR3 has 12 amino acids. In nucleotides, the CDR3 is TGCGCCACCAGGGAGATGTGGGGGACCCAGTACTTC. Translated: CATREMWGTQYF.

Only a few counts were recorded for this clonotype. The chain has TRBV9 and TRBJ2-7; 8 nucleotides align to TRBD2. Looked up from germline, CDR1 is SGDLS and CDR2 is YYNGEE. After removal of 3 bases from V and 6 bases from J, the junction contained 5 bases not matched to a gene. The CDR3 covers 13 residues. The CDR3 DNA reads TGTGCCAGCAGCGCCGGGACTAGTTCCGAGCAGTACTTC. Translating it yields CASSAGTSSEQYF.

The chain employs TRBV4-1 and TRBJ2-6; D remains unclear. The germline V gene encodes CDR1 MGHRA and CDR2 YSYEKL. This CDR3 has 16 residues. Trimming shortened V by 0 bases and J by 0 bases, and 6 bases separated the two germline ends. DNA of the CDR3: TGCGCCAGCAGCCAAGATGGAGACTCTGGGGCCAACGTCCTGACTTTC. Residues: CASSQDGDSGANVLTF.

This clonotype was counted at least ten times. CDR3: CASSPGLAEVNEQFF. The CDR3, as DNA: TGCGCCAGCAGCCCGGGACTAGCGGAGGTCAATGAGCAGTTCTTC. This chain links TRBV4-1 with TRBJ2-1, with 11 nucleotides matching TRBD2. The CDR3 runs 15 residues. Germline V CDR1 and CDR2: MGHRA, YSYEKL. The J segment lost 6 bases and the V segment lost 4 bases, leaving 5 bases of the junction unmatched.

The chain joins TRBV12-3 or TRBV12-4 to TRBJ2-7; TRBD2 agrees at 9 bases. The CDR3 covers 13 residues. With 8 bases clipped from V and 7 bases from J, the junction kept 9 bases outside the gene matches. In DNA, the CDR3 is TGTGCCAGCTCGAATAGCGGGGGTAATGAGCAGTACTTC. Translating gives CASSNSGGNEQYF.

V gene TRBV12-5 combines with J gene TRBJ1-2; TRBD1 matches 7 bases. After removal of 7 bases from V and 0 bases from J, the junction contained 14 bases not matched to a gene. Germline V gives CDR1 LGHNT, CDR2 FRNRAP. The CDR3 consists of 17 residues. Here the CDR3 reads CASAQQGTKYSNYGYTF. The CDR3 nucleotides are TGTGCTAGTGCCCAACAGGGGACCAAATATTCTAACTATGGCTACACCTTC.

The rearrangement links TRBV20-1 to TRBJ2-1; D unclear. This CDR3 region has 14 residues. Germline CDR1 reads DFQATT; CDR2 reads SNEGSKA (reference sequence). Trimming cost V 3 bases and J 0 bases, with 9 bases left between them. The CDR3 DNA follows: TGCAGTGCTAGTTCGGAGTTCTCCTACAATGAGCAGTTCTTC. Its protein product is CSASSEFSYNEQFF.

The chain recombines TRBV4-3 with TRBJ2-1; D perhaps matches TRBD2 (6 bases). V lost 3 bases and J 2 bases, leaving 11 bases between the germline ends. Germline lookup yields CDR1 LGHNA and CDR2 YSLEER. The CDR3 sequence is 15 residues long. CDR3 bases: TGCGCCAGCAGCCACGGGGACTCCCCCTACAATGAGCAGTTCTTC. Its translation is CASSHGDSPYNEQFF.

This clonotype was seen only a few times. V gene TRBV11-2 combines with J gene TRBJ2-7, with 8 bases fitting TRBD2. The germline V gene has CDR1 SGHAT and CDR2 FQNNGV. This CDR3 is built from 15 residues. V was clipped by 3 bases and J by 2 bases; unmatched bases: 6. The CDR3 sequence: CASSFTSGNAYEQYF. The CDR3 DNA reads as TGTGCCAGCAGCTTCACTAGCGGCAATGCCTACGAGCAGTACTTC.

The rearrangement joins TRBV7-2 to TRBJ2-4, with D maybe TRBD2 (5 bases). Matching the DNA end better, TRBJ2-7 makes the J call doubtful. This CDR3 spans 13 amino acids. Germline CDR1 reads SGHTA; CDR2 reads FQGNSA. CDR3 DNA: TGTGCCAGCAGGCCTAACGGACGGGGCGAGCAGTACTTC. It is translated as CASRPNGRGEQYF.

In regard to this clonotype: A much bigger clone sits one base away, suggesting this may be a read error. The chain employs TRBV29-1 and TRBJ2-2; possibly TRBD1 for D (5 bases). Trimming cost V 7 bases and J 5 bases, with 23 bases left between them. Per germline, CDR1 SQVTM and CDR2 ANQGSEA. CDR3 size: 16 residues. In DNA form, the CDR3 reads TGCAGCGCCGAGGCAAGGGGCGCTTTAAGGACCGGGGAGCTGTTTTTT. It codes for CSAEARGALRTGELFF.

This clonotype was seen only a few times. The chain joins TRBV20-1 to TRBJ2-4, with D tentatively TRBD2 (6 bases). Trimming pared 1 base from V and 6 bases from J, leaving 13 bases between. The V gene's germline CDR1 is DFQATT and CDR2 SNEGSKA (reference sequence). This CDR3 has 14 residues. CDR3 coding DNA: TGCAGTGCTAGAGGAGGAGGGAGAGTAAACATTCAGTACTTC. As protein: CSARGGGRVNIQYF.

This clonotype was seen at least ten times. The CDR3 DNA reads TGCGCCAGCAGCCAAACGCGATTGTCCCCCGTAGGGGTAGATACGCAGTATTTT. Translating gives CASSQTRLSPVGVDTQYF. V is TRBV4-3 and J is TRBJ2-3, with TRBD1 as a possible D gene (5 bases). Trimming cost V 2 bases and J 5 bases, with 23 bases left between them. Germline loops: CDR1 LGHNA, CDR2 YSLEER. The CDR3 spans 18 residues.

This clonotype was observed a handful of times. J is TRBJ2-1 and V is TRBV4-1, with D perhaps matching TRBD1 (6 bases). The CDR3 consists of 15 residues. In germline, CDR1 is MGHRA, CDR2 YSYEKL. V was pared by 4 bases and J by 6 bases, with 16 bases between. As DNA, the CDR3 is TGCGCCAGCAGCCTAAGAGGGGGATCGTTCAATGAGCAGTTCTTC. It specifies CASSLRGGSFNEQFF.

This chain uses TRBV5-1 with TRBJ2-3; TRBD2 is a possible D gene (6 bases). Per germline, CDR1 SGHRS and CDR2 YFSETQ. The V end was cut by 2 bases, the J end by 1 base, with 11 bases between. This CDR3 has 15 residues. The CDR3 sequence: CASSFSGLGTDTQYF. DNA of the CDR3: TGCGCCAGCAGCTTCAGCGGGTTAGGCACAGATACGCAGTATTTT.

The V and J genes are TRBV7-9 and TRBJ1-2, with D possibly matching TRBD1 (5 bases). Per germline, CDR1 SEHNR and CDR2 FQNEAQ (reference sequence). The CDR3 sequence is 12 residues long. The V end lost 3 bases, the J end lost 10 bases, and 12 bases lay between the germline ends. As DNA, the CDR3 is TGTGCCAGCAGCTTGCGGGGCGATGACTACACCTTC. Residues: CASSLRGDDYTF.

The V call is TRBV25-1, the J call TRBJ2-5; weak D call: TRBD1 (6 bases). The germline V gene has CDR1 MGHDK and CDR2 SYGVNS. Trimming pared 3 bases from V and 11 bases from J, leaving 16 bases between. CDR3 length: 13 residues. As DNA, the CDR3 is TGTGCCAGCAGTGACCGACGGGACAATGAGCAGTACTTC. Protein: CASSDRRDNEQYF.